The 2 T cell receptor beta chains below were found in one sample sequenced in a study of Ad26.COV2.S vaccination and SARS-CoV-2 variants. Here immunoSEQ multiplex PCR was the method, and the copy in TCRdb shows in-frame clones only, minus some. The repertoire has about 350,000 clones, 70% to 90% of them found once; the top ten carry over 8.5%. As to treatment: some 20 received Ad26.COV2.S at low or high dose, single or two shots; five or six received placebo; per-sample allocation not given. Sampling took place 63 days after the first vaccine or placebo injection. The sample in question was peripheral blood, obtained in a trial of Ad26.COV2.S vaccine versus placebo. All receptors derive from a person aged 18-65 years who received the Ad26.COV2.S COVID-19 vaccine or a placebo.

This clone was counted once. This sequence joins TRBV6-5 and TRBJ2-7; TRBD1 aligns across 7 bases. After removal of 7 bases from V and 6 bases from J, the junction contained 12 bases not matched to a gene. The V gene's germline CDR1 is MNHEY and CDR2 SVGAGI. This CDR3 has 14 amino acids. For the CDR3, the DNA is TGTGCCAGCACCTTGGGACAGTCCCCTCGCGAGCAGTACTTC. Protein sequence: CASTLGQSPREQYF.

The rearrangement joins TRBV2 to TRBJ1-5; D not certain. Trimming stripped 6 bases from V and 0 bases from J, with 12 bases between. The CDR3 totals 15 residues. Germline-derived CDR1 and CDR2 are SNHLY and FYNNEI. Here the CDR3 reads CASRHTEDSNQPQHF. The CDR3 nucleotides are TGTGCCAGCAGACATACAGAAGATAGCAATCAGCCCCAGCATTTT. The full variable domain, with the rest looked up from reference TRBV2 and TRBJ1-5, is EPEVTQTPSHQVTQMGQEVILRCVPISNHLYFYWYRQILGQKVEFLVSFYNNEISEKSEIFDDQFSVERPDGSNFTLKIRSTKLEDSAMYFCASRHTEDSNQPQHFGDGTRLSIL.